What follows is one T cell receptor (beta chain) and its context. This specimen belongs to a study of blood T cell repertoires in COVID-19. The CDR3 runs to 16 residues. The ends were cut back, 1 base at V and 5 bases at J, with 18 bases in the middle. Germline values: CDR1 LNHDA, CDR2 SQIVND (reference sequence). Assay used: immunoSEQ multiplex PCR; TCRdb lists only in-frame clones, some missing. This table holds approximately 150,000 clones, 88% found once. The rearrangement joins TRBV19 to TRBJ2-7; no clear D gene. This TCR came from a man aged 50 to 59 who had recovered from COVID-19. The sample comprised peripheral blood. The CDR3 DNA follows: TGTGCCAGTAGTATAGGCGGTTCCCGACCTTGGGACGAGCAGTACTTC. Its protein product is CASSIGGSRPWDEQYF.